Listed below are T cell receptor beta chains from one sample, sequenced in a study of Ad26.COV2.S vaccination and SARS-CoV-2 variants. The repertoire was sequenced with immunoSEQ multiplex PCR; TCRdb's copy has only in-frame clones and lacks some. The data show about 480,000 clones, approximately 88% seen once. Sequenced here: peripheral blood, sampled in a trial of Ad26.COV2.S vaccine versus placebo. Receptors were obtained from a person between 18 and 60 years old who received the Ad26.COV2.S COVID-19 vaccine or a placebo. The CDR3 runs from the conserved cysteine through the conserved F or W. Fields, in order: V gene, D gene, J gene, clone size, CDR3 DNA, CDR3 protein. A D gene is named only where the DNA matches it firmly. Clone size is shown for a subset of rows, as once, few, many or a class of expanded clone.

>TRBV3-1/TRBV3-2|-|TRBJ1-5|-
TGTGCCAGCAGCCCGGCCCCAGGGTTTGTGGGTCAGCCCCAGCATTTT
CASSPAPGFVGQPQHF
>TRBV28|TRBD1|TRBJ2-7|-
TGTGCCAGCAGTTTAGAGGGGGCCCGCTCCTACGAGCAGTACTTC
CASSLEGARSYEQYF
>TRBV29-1|-|TRBJ2-2|-
TGCAGCGCCATGAACACCGGGGAGCTGTTTTTT
CSAMNTGELFF
>TRBV15|-|TRBJ1-2|-
TGTGCCACCAGCAGAGATAGATCGGTCAGCCGAGTCTATGGCTACACCTTC
CATSRDRSVSRVYGYTF
>TRBV19|-|TRBJ2-2|-
TGTGCCAGTAGTATAGAAGCCCCAAGGGCCCTTAACACCGGGGAGCTGTTTTTT
CASSIEAPRALNTGELFF
>TRBV16|TRBD2|TRBJ2-5|-
TGTGCCAGCAGCCCCGGGACTAGCGGGATTCTAGAGACCCAGTACTTC
CASSPGTSGILETQYF
>TRBV24-1|TRBD2|TRBJ2-3|-
TGTGCCACCAGTGGACTAGGGACTAGCGGGACAGATACGCAGTATTTT
CATSGLGTSGTDTQYF
>TRBV19|TRBD1|TRBJ2-7|once
TGTGCCAGTAGTGGACAGACAGGGATCGAGCAGTACTTC
CASSGQTGIEQYF
>TRBV9|-|TRBJ1-1|once
TGTGCCAGCAGCGTTGTGGCAGAGAACACTGAAGCTTTCTTT
CASSVVAENTEAFF
>TRBV28|-|TRBJ1-2|-
TGTGCCAGCAGTTTACAGGGCTCCCATGGCTACACCTTC
CASSLQGSHGYTF
>TRBV7-9|TRBD2|TRBJ2-7|-
TGTGCCAGCAGCTCCGCCGGGACTACAAACTACGAGCAGTACTTC
CASSSAGTTNYEQYF
>TRBV5-1|TRBD2|TRBJ2-2|-
TGCGCCAGCAGCAACCCTAGCGGGAGGACCGGGGAGCTGTTTTTT
CASSNPSGRTGELFF
>TRBV6-1|-|TRBJ1-5|once
TGTGCCAGCAGTGAAAGGACGTACAGGGTAGGTCAGCCCCAGCATTTT
CASSERTYRVGQPQHF
>TRBV14|-|TRBJ1-2|-
TGTGCCAGCAGCCAAGATCTTGGGGTGAATGGCTACACCTTC
CASSQDLGVNGYTF
>TRBV25-1|-|TRBJ1-2|-
TGTGCCAGCAGTTCCGACAGCCAAAACTATGGCTACACCTTC
CASSSDSQNYGYTF
>TRBV24-1|TRBD2|TRBJ2-1|-
TGTGCCACCAGTGAGGCCGGGACTAGGGCTTTGTATGAGCAGTTCTTC
CATSEAGTRALYEQFF
>TRBV19|-|TRBJ1-1|-
TGTGCCAGTAGTACCCAACGGAGCCGGAATGATGAAGCTTTCTTT
CASSTQRSRNDEAFF
>TRBV7-2|TRBD2|TRBJ2-7|-
TGTGCCAGCAGCTTAGCGGGACTAGCGGTCTACGAGCAGTACTTC
CASSLAGLAVYEQYF
>TRBV7-8|-|TRBJ2-2|-
TGTGCCAGCAGCTTAAGTGACGGTTACACCGGGGAGCTGTTTTTT
CASSLSDGYTGELFF
>TRBV29-1|TRBD1|TRBJ2-7|-
TGCAGCGTTGGAGGGACAGGGGGCCCCGAGCAGTACTTC
CSVGGTGGPEQYF
>TRBV5-1|TRBD1|TRBJ1-1|-
TGCGCCAGCAGCTTTCTCAGGGGGACTGAAGCTTTCTTT
CASSFLRGTEAFF
>TRBV27|-|TRBJ2-2|-
TGTGCCAGCAAGCGGGCGAACACCGGGGAGCTGTTTTTT
CASKRANTGELFF
>TRBV6-5|-|TRBJ1-1|-
TGTGCCAGCACCACCTCTCAGGGGTTTGGTGAAGCTTTCTTT
CASTTSQGFGEAFF
>TRBV27|TRBD1|TRBJ1-5|-
TGTGCCCCCCTCCCGGGACAGGGTAAAGGAGGGCAGCCCCAGCATTTT
CAPLPGQGKGGQPQHF
>TRBV7-8|-|TRBJ2-7|-
TGTGCCAGCAGACGAACCGGGACTGATGCTTCCTACGAGCAGTACTTC
CASRRTGTDASYEQYF
>TRBV28|TRBD2|TRBJ2-4|-
TGTGCCAGCAATCCGGGAGGCCTAGCCAAAAACATTCAGTACTTC
CASNPGGLAKNIQYF
>TRBV12-5|TRBD1|TRBJ1-1|-
TGTGCTAGTGGATCCGGGACAGAGAATGAAGCTTTCTTT
CASGSGTENEAFF
>TRBV5-4|TRBD1|TRBJ1-1|-
TGTGCCAGCAGCGACAGGGCCCGGAACACTGAAGCTTTCTTT
CASSDRARNTEAFF
>TRBV20-1|-|TRBJ1-1|-
TGCAGTGCTAGACCGAACACTGAAGCTTTCTTT
CSARPNTEAFF
>TRBV7-9|-|TRBJ2-2|-
TGTGCCAGCAGCTTTCGTCTGGGGACGAACACCGGGGAGCTGTTTTTT
CASSFRLGTNTGELFF
>TRBV4-3|TRBD2|TRBJ2-4|-
TGCGCCAGCAGCCAGGGACTAGCGGCCGAAAACATTCAGTACTTC
CASSQGLAAENIQYF
>TRBV6-5|-|TRBJ2-3|-
TGTGCCAGCAGTTACTCGAACCCTAGCACAGATACGCAGTATTTT
CASSYSNPSTDTQYF
>TRBV27|TRBD1|TRBJ1-5|few
TGTGCCAGCAGTACCTCCGGGACAGGGAATCAGCCCCAGCATTTT
CASSTSGTGNQPQHF
>TRBV29-1|TRBD1|TRBJ2-7|-
TGCAGCGTCCGCCGGGACAGGGGCTACGAGCAGTACTTC
CSVRRDRGYEQYF
>TRBV10-3|-|TRBJ2-6|-
TGTGCCATCAGTGAAGGAGCTGGTGGGGCCAACGTCCTGACTTTC
CAISEGAGGANVLTF
>TRBV5-6|TRBD1|TRBJ2-1|-
TGTGCCAGCAGCGCGGGTATCTACAGGGGAGTTGAGCAGTTCTTC
CASSAGIYRGVEQFF
>TRBV24-1|-|TRBJ1-5|-
TGTGCCACCAGTGACTCAGGGAGGTCAAGCAATCAGCCCCAGCATTTT
CATSDSGRSSNQPQHF
>TRBV6-5|-|TRBJ1-3|-
TGTGCCAGCAGCTTGGACATACGGGGGGACACCATATATTTT
CASSLDIRGDTIYF
>TRBV12-3/TRBV12-4|-|TRBJ1-4|-
TGTGCCAGCAGTTCAAAGGGTAATGAAAAACTGTTTTTT
CASSSKGNEKLFF
>TRBV28|TRBD1|TRBJ1-1|-
TGTGCCAGCAGTTGGGACAGCAGAAACACTGAAGCTTTCTTT
CASSWDSRNTEAFF
>TRBV12-3/TRBV12-4|-|TRBJ2-1|-
TGTGCCAGCACCCTGGCGGTTATCAGTGAGCAGTTCTTC
CASTLAVISEQFF
>TRBV7-2|-|TRBJ2-7|-
TGTGCCAGCAGCCTTAGTAAGGCGACAGGGAGGAGTCGAGGGCAGTACTTC
CASSLSKATGRSRGQYF
>TRBV5-4|-|TRBJ1-1|-
TGTGCCAGCAGACCGGACCCAGGGAACACTGAAGCTTTCTTT
CASRPDPGNTEAFF
>TRBV3-1/TRBV3-2|-|TRBJ1-2|-
TGTGCCAGCAGCCAAGACCCATATCAGGGTGGCTACACCTTC
CASSQDPYQGGYTF